These 25 T cell receptor beta chains share one sample of origin, sequenced in a study of OX40 agonist ivuxolimab in advanced cancers. Some clones are missing from TCRdb's copy, which holds only in-frame ones; the method was immunoSEQ multiplex PCR. The table has 55,000 to 70,000 clones, around four fifths seen once. The specimen comprised CD4+ or CD8+ T cells sorted from blood, sampled in a trial of the OX40 agonist ivuxolimab. These receptor sequences come from an adult with an advanced solid tumor such as melanoma, head and neck, liver or kidney cancer.

The V and J genes are TRBV6-5 and TRBJ2-7; D call uncertain. The CDR3 runs 12 residues. The V end was cut by 4 bases, the J end by 1 base, with 5 bases between. The germline CDR1 and CDR2 sequences are MNHEY and SVGAGI. This CDR3 reads CASSLVSYEQYF. The CDR3 bases are TGTGCCAGCAGTTTGGTTTCCTACGAGCAGTACTTC.

The chain has TRBV4-2 and TRBJ2-7; D remains ambiguous. Trimming removed 3 bases from V and 2 bases from J, with 8 bases in between. The CDR3 runs 13 residues. Germline V gene sequence: CDR1 LGHNA, CDR2 YNFKEQ. CDR3 nucleotides: TGTGCCAGCAGCCATGACCGGACCTACGAGCAGTACTTC. It specifies CASSHDRTYEQYF.

This chain connects TRBV19 to TRBJ2-3, with D possibly TRBD2 on 5 matching bases. The germline CDR1 and CDR2 sequences are LNHDA and SQIVND (reference sequence). The CDR3 has 16 amino acids. V lost 5 bases, J lost 2 bases, and 17 bases lay in between. CDR3: CASSFQPGIATDTQYF. The CDR3 DNA sequence: TGTGCCAGTAGTTTTCAACCCGGGATAGCCACAGATACGCAGTATTTT.

The chain joins TRBV5-6 to TRBJ1-6; 8 bases agree with TRBD1. Germline lookup yields CDR1 SGHDT and CDR2 YYEEEE. The trim removed 3 bases at V and 7 bases at J, leaving 6 bases unmatched. CDR3 size: 15 residues. CDR3 loop: CASSSTGGLNSPLHF. Written as DNA, the CDR3 is TGTGCCAGCAGCTCCACAGGGGGTCTGAATTCACCCCTCCACTTT.

The J gene is TRBJ1-1, the V gene TRBV7-9, with D perhaps matching TRBD1 (5 bases). The length of the CDR3 is 14 residues. The V and J ends lost 5 bases and 5 bases respectively, with 15 bases between them. From germline, CDR1 is SEHNR and CDR2 FQNEAQ (reference sequence). The CDR3 bases are TGTGCCAGCAGCCGAGGGGTTGGGTGGACTGAAGCTTTCTTT. This translates into CASSRGVGWTEAFF.

The chain joins TRBV5-1 to TRBJ2-3, with 7 bases aligning to TRBD2. There are 17 residues in the CDR3. The germline V gene has CDR1 SGHRS and CDR2 YFSETQ. The V segment lost 0 bases and the J segment 3 bases; nucleotides outside the gene matches: 10. The CDR3: CASSLEQRGLLTDTQYF. In nucleotides, the CDR3 is TGCGCCAGCAGCTTGGAACAGCGGGGACTATTGACAGATACGCAGTATTTT.

The chain is built from TRBV2 and TRBJ1-2; 12 positions agree with TRBD1. Per the germline V gene, CDR1 is SNHLY and CDR2 is FYNNEI. The CDR3 covers 16 residues. V was clipped by 4 bases and J by 6 bases; unmatched bases: 9. In DNA, the CDR3 is TGTGCCAGCAGTGTGAGGCCGGGACAGGGGGCCGATGGCTACACCTTC. Encoded protein: CASSVRPGQGADGYTF.

The chain couples TRBV2 to TRBJ2-3, with 9 positions matching TRBD2. Germline V gene data show CDR1 as SNHLY and CDR2 as FYNNEI. V was clipped by 6 bases and J by 3 bases; unmatched bases: 4. The length of the CDR3 is 14 residues. The CDR3 bases are TGTGCCAGCAGCGGGACTAGCAAGACAGATACGCAGTATTTT. Its translation: CASSGTSKTDTQYF.

V usage is TRBV5-1 and J usage is TRBJ2-3, with 8 bases fitting TRBD2. This CDR3 spans 17 amino acids. The V gene's germline CDR1 is SGHRS and CDR2 YFSETQ. Unmatched junction bases numbered 12, after V lost 4 bases and J lost 2 bases. CDR3: CASSPHTSGGYTDTQYF. CDR3 in DNA: TGCGCCAGCAGCCCCCACACCAGCGGGGGCTACACAGATACGCAGTATTTT.

This clone was seen only once. The J gene is TRBJ2-3, the V gene TRBV2; 8 nucleotides match TRBD1. CDR3 length: 17 amino acids. Trimming removed 6 bases from V and 1 base from J; junction bases left unmatched: 12. Per the germline V gene, CDR1 is SNHLY and CDR2 is FYNNEI. CDR3 DNA: TGTGCCAGCAGCGAAAGGGGGACAGGATTCGGCACAGATACGCAGTATTTT. It encodes CASSERGTGFGTDTQYF.

The chain couples TRBV2 to TRBJ2-2; D uncertain. CDR1 and CDR2 from the germline V gene are SNHLY and FYNNEI. CDR3 size: 15 residues. V gave up 7 bases and J gave up 2 bases, with 14 bases separating them. The CDR3 region has the DNA TGTGCCAGCACCGAGCCCTTCATTAACACCGGGGAGCTGTTTTTT. It translates to CASTEPFINTGELFF.

The chain recombines TRBV7-2 with TRBJ2-3, with TRBD2 identical over 12 bases. CDR3 length equals 16 residues. V shed 1 base and J 2 bases; nucleotides not matched to a gene: 1. Per germline, CDR1 SGHTA and CDR2 FQGNSA. The DNA of the CDR3 is TGTGCCAGCAGCTTAGGACTAGCGGGGGCCACAGATACGCAGTATTTT. It encodes CASSLGLAGATDTQYF.

CDR3 sequence (DNA): TGTGCCAGCAGTTTCTTGGACAGGGTGAATGAGCAGTTCTTC. Protein product: CASSFLDRVNEQFF. The chain combines TRBV27 with TRBJ2-1; 8 bases map to TRBD1. The trim removed 3 bases at V and 7 bases at J, leaving 5 bases unmatched. The CDR3 has 14 residues. The germline gives CDR1 MNHEY, CDR2 SMNVEV (reference sequence).

The chain carries TRBV4-3 and TRBJ1-5; no clear D. The CDR3 is made up of 15 amino acids. V dropped 4 bases and J dropped 1 base, with 11 bases sitting between them. Looked up from germline, CDR1 is LGHNA and CDR2 is YSLEER. The CDR3 DNA sequence: TGCGCCAGCAGCCCCTCCGCCGTCAGCAATCAGCCCCAGCATTTT. It specifies CASSPSAVSNQPQHF.

The rearrangement joins TRBV5-1 to TRBJ2-3; TRBD2 agrees at 10 bases. This CDR3 comprises 17 residues. V lost 4 bases to trimming and J lost 1 base; unmatched junction nucleotides: 9. In germline, CDR1 is SGHRS, CDR2 YFSETQ. DNA for the CDR3: TGCGCCAGCAGCGCAAACGTGGGGACTAGCGGCACAGATACGCAGTATTTT. Protein: CASSANVGTSGTDTQYF. Using reference TRBV5-1 and TRBJ2-3 for the parts outside the CDR3, the full variable domain is KAGVTQTPRYLIKTRGQQVTLSCSPISGHRSVSWYQQTPGQGLQFLFEYFSETQRNKGNFPGRFSGRQFSNSRSEMNVSTLELGDSALYLCASSANVGTSGTDTQYFGPGTRLTVL.

The genes are TRBV29-1 and TRBJ1-1; D is unresolved. CDR1 is SQVTM, CDR2 ANQGSEA, per germline. This CDR3 region has 14 residues. The V gene lost 6 bases and the J gene lost 0 bases, with 14 bases spanning the gap. The CDR3 DNA reads TGCAGCGTCCAACGGGAACAAATGAACACTGAAGCTTTCTTT. It specifies CSVQREQMNTEAFF. Complete variable domain (other parts from reference TRBV29-1 and TRBJ1-1): SAVISQKPSRDICQRGTSLTIQCQVDSQVTMMFWYRQQPGQSLTLIATANQGSEATYESGFVIDKFPISRPNLTFSTLTVSNMSPEDSSIYLCSVQREQMNTEAFFGQGTRLTVV.

The J gene is TRBJ2-1, the V gene TRBV21-1; TRBD2, the table's D call, was not compared with the DNA. TRBV21-1 is annotated as a pseudogene. The CDR3 consists of 15 residues. CDR3 amino acids: CASGLAGSSYNEQFF. CDR3 in DNA: TGTGCCAGCGGCCTAGCGGGTAGCTCCTACAATGAGCAGTTCTTC.

This clone was found a few times. The rearrangement joins TRBV28 to TRBJ2-2; 9 nucleotides match TRBD2. CDR1 is MDHEN and CDR2 is SYDVKM in the germline V gene. The V segment lost 6 bases and the J segment 4 bases; nucleotides outside the gene matches: 12. The CDR3 is 17 residues long. In DNA form, the CDR3 reads TGTGCCAGCAGCCCACCGGGACTAGCCTACCTCACCGGGGAGCTGTTTTTT. Its protein product is CASSPPGLAYLTGELFF.

DNA for the CDR3: TGTGCCAGCAGTTTCTCTCAATCGCAGCCCCAGCATTTT. Protein product: CASSFSQSQPQHF. V and J are TRBV28 and TRBJ1-5; D not certain. V was clipped by 3 bases and J by 7 bases, with 10 bases between them. Germline V gene lookup returns CDR1 MDHEN and CDR2 SYDVKM. This CDR3 has 13 amino acids.

This chain links TRBV28 with TRBJ1-1; D is undetermined. V was trimmed by 7 bases and J by 3 bases, leaving 3 bases between them. This CDR3 comprises 10 residues. The V gene's germline CDR1 is MDHEN and CDR2 SYDVKM. The CDR3 region has the DNA TGTGCCAGCATGGACACTGAAGCTTTCTTT. This gives the protein CASMDTEAFF. Based on the CDR3 plus reference TRBV28 and TRBJ1-1, the full variable domain is DVKVTQSSRYLVKRTGEKVFLECVQDMDHENMFWYRQDPGLGLRLIYFSYDVKMKEKGDIPEGYSVSREKKERFSLILESASTNQTSMYLCASMDTEAFFGQGTRLTVV.

The genes are TRBV30 and TRBJ1-6, with 7 bases that match TRBD1. Germline V gives CDR1 GTSNPN, CDR2 SVGIG (reference sequence). The CDR3 is 13 residues long. With V trimmed by 0 bases and J by 7 bases, 0 bases remained unmatched. DNA of the CDR3: TGTGCCTGGAGTGTACAGGGGAATTCACCCCTCCACTTT. Translation gives CAWSVQGNSPLHF.

This clone is a singleton in its sample. The V call is TRBV7-2, the J call TRBJ2-5, with 9 bases identical to TRBD2. Germline lookup yields CDR1 SGHTA and CDR2 FQGNSA. J gave up 4 bases and V 5 bases, and 2 bases lay outside the gene matches. The CDR3 totals 13 residues. CDR3 in DNA: TGTGCCAGCAGCCGAGCGGGGGGAGAGACCCAGTACTTC. It codes for CASSRAGGETQYF.

The chain carries TRBV4-1 and TRBJ1-2; no firm D call. The V gene lost 0 bases and the J gene lost 2 bases, with 13 bases spanning the gap. Germline V gene lookup returns CDR1 MGHRA and CDR2 YSYEKL. The CDR3 is made up of 16 amino acids. The CDR3 coding sequence is TGCGCCAGCAGCCAAGACCTGGGCTCGGCCAACTATGGCTACACCTTC. Its protein is CASSQDLGSANYGYTF.

For the CDR3, the DNA is TGCGCCAGCAGCCAAGATCTGGGCGGCTCTTCTAGAAGGGATACGCAGTATTTT. This encodes CASSQDLGGSSRRDTQYF. The chain uses TRBV4-3 and TRBJ2-3; no firm D call. CDR3 size: 18 residues. Germline V lookup: CDR1 LGHNA, CDR2 YSLEER. Trimming took off 0 bases at V and 6 bases at J, with 22 bases between the two ends.

There are a few counts of this clone. This chain uses TRBV7-9 with TRBJ2-3, with a tentative D call TRBD1 (6 bases). The CDR3 has 14 amino acids. Germline loops: CDR1 SEHNR, CDR2 FQNEAQ (reference sequence). V was clipped by 7 bases and J by 3 bases, with 14 bases between them. The CDR3 DNA reads TGTGCCAGCAACCCCGGACAGCAGACAGATACGCAGTATTTT. Translated: CASNPGQQTDTQYF.